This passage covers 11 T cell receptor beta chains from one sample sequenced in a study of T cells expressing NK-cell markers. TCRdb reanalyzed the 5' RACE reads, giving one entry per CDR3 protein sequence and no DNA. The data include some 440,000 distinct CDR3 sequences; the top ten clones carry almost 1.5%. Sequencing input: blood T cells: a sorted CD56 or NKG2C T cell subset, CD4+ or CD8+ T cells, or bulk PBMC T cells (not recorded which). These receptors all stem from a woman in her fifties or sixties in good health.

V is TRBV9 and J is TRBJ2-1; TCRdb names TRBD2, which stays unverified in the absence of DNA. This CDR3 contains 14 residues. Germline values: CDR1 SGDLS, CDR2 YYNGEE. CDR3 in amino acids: CASSVETSGYEQFF.

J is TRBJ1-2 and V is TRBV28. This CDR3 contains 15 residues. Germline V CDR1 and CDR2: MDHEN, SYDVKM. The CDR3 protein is CASSPAGGAGYGYTF.

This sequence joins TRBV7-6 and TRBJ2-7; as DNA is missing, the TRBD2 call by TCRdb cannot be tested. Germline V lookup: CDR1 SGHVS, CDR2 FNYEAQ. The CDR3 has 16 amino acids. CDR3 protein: CASSLVRSAGSYEQYF.

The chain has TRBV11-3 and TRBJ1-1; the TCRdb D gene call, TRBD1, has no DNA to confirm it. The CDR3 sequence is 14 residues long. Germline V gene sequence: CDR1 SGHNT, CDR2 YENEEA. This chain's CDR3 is CASSYDRGGTEAFF. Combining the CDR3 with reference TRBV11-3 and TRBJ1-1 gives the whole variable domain EAGVVQSPRYKIIEKKQPVAFWCNPISGHNTLYWYLQNLGQGPELLIRYENEEAVDDSQLPKDRFSAERLKGVDSTLKIQPAELGDSAVYLCASSYDRGGTEAFFGQGTRLTVV.

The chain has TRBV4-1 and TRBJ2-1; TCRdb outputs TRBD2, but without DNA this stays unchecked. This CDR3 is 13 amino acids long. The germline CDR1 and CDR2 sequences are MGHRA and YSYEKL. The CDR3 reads CASSQPGRAQQFF.

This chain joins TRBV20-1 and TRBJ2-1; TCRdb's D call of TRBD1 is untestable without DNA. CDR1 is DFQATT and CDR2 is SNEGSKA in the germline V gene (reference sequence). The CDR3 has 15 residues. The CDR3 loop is CSARSGQGGDNEQFF.

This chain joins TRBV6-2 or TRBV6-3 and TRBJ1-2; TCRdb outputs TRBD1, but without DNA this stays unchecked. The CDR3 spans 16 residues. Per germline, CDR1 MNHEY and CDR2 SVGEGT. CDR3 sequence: CASTKDSAPKFYGYTF.

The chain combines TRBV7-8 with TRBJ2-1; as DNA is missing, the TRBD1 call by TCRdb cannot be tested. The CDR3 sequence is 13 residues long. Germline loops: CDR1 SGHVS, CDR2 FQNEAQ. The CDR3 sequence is CASSSRQLLSRFF.

The CDR3 sequence: CASSLFLAGELFF. The J gene is TRBJ2-2, the V gene TRBV27. The CDR3 loop spans 13 amino acids. CDR1 is MNHEY and CDR2 is SMNVEV in the germline V gene (reference sequence).

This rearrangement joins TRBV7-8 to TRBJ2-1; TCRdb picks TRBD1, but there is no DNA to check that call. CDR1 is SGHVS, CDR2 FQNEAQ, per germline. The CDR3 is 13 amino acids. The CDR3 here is CASSYRVGNEQFF.

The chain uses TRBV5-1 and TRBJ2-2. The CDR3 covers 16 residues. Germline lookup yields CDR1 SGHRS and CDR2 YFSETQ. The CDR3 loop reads CASSLAPRRITGELFF.